This T cell receptor (beta chain) was profiled in a study of cytomegalovirus exposure and HLA in healthy donors. Study outcomes and limitations: Rare TCR sequences predominated, though certain public TCRs were found in many donors. At a 0.05 false discovery rate, a later analysis found approximately 15,000 TCR beta sequences to be associated with HLA alleles. A classifier reportedly called cytomegalovirus status with high sensitivity and specificity.

Researchers ran the PCR with 60 Vbeta and 13 Jbeta primers. Generated by immunoSEQ multiplex PCR, the TCRdb table keeps only in-frame clones and is missing some. In the table there are 100,000 or so clones, roughly two thirds of which are singletons. At the time of sampling, donors were nominally healthy, though unrecorded immune exposures were likely. The length of the CDR3 is 14 residues. V lost 3 bases to trimming and J lost 9 bases; unmatched junction nucleotides: 7. The germline CDR1 and CDR2 sequences are SGHTA and FQGNSA. This clone was counted between two and nine times. Its cognate antigen is unknown.

V usage is TRBV7-2 and J usage is TRBJ2-3, with TRBD2 matching 9 bases. This sequence originates from a man in his thirties or forties in good health and CMV-seronegative. Sequenced sample: PBMCs. The CDR3: CASSFSSGKSTQYF. CDR3 coding DNA: TGTGCCAGCAGCTTTTCTAGCGGGAAGTCGACGCAGTATTTT.